The rows below give T cell receptor beta chains drawn from one sample of a study of yellow fever vaccine responses in identical twins. TCRdb re-derived calls from the RT-PCR reads in MiXCR, one entry per CDR3 protein. The sample gives a few thousand distinct CDR3 sequences, around 83% of which show up once; roughly 1.7% is in the top ten. The source was T cells from blood (PBMCs), unsorted or a sorted subset (not recorded which), collected before or after yellow fever vaccination (not recorded which). The receptors were gathered from a woman in her late teens or twenties who received the yellow fever vaccine. Each CDR3 is given with its conserved first and last residue. The D gene is left open where the match is weak. The size of a clone is reported for some rows only, either as once, few or many, or as a class for expanded clones.

>.|TRBJ2-5|TRBV29-1|TRBD2
TGCAGCGTCCCCAATCGGACTAGCGTATACCAGACCCAGTACTTC
CSVPNRTSVYQTQYF
>once|TRBJ2-7|TRBV2|.
TGTGCCAGCAGTGATCAGGGGTACGAGCAGTACTTC
CASSDQGYEQYF
>.|TRBJ2-7|TRBV7-6|TRBD1
TGTGCCAGCAGCTTAAGACCAGGGGGAGACTACGAGCAGTACTTC
CASSLRPGGDYEQYF
>.|TRBJ2-7|TRBV6-5|.
TGTGCCAGCAGTTACTCCCGGGGCCCCTACGAGCAGTACTTC
CASSYSRGPYEQYF
>.|TRBJ1-4|TRBV4-1|TRBD1
TGCGCCAGCAGCCAAGCACAGGGGGCAGCTAATGAAAAACTGTTTTTT
CASSQAQGAANEKLFF
>once|TRBJ2-3|TRBV7-9|.
TGTGCCAGCAGTCGGCTCCCTAATCCAGATACGCAGTATTTT
CASSRLPNPDTQYF
>.|TRBJ2-7|TRBV20-1|.
TGCAGTGCTAGAGTGGGTCTCTTATACGAGCAGTACTTC
CSARVGLLYEQYF
>.|TRBJ2-2|TRBV2|.
TGTGCCAGCAGTGAAGGGTACACCGGGGAGCTGTTTTTT
CASSEGYTGELFF
>.|TRBJ2-1|TRBV5-4|TRBD2
TGTGCCAGCAGCTTGCCCGTAGCGGGAATTGGTCTCAATGAGCAGTTCTTC
CASSLPVAGIGLNEQFF
>.|TRBJ2-7|TRBV10-1|.
TGCGCCAGCACGTATCAGGGATCCGAGCAGTACTTC
CASTYQGSEQYF
>.|TRBJ2-1|TRBV4-2|TRBD2
TGTGCCAGCAGCGGGACTAGCGGGACCTACAATGAGCAGTTCTTC
CASSGTSGTYNEQFF
>.|TRBJ2-1|TRBV5-1|.
TGCGCCAGCACAGGGGACCCGAGCTCCTACAATGAGCAGTTCTTC
CASTGDPSSYNEQFF
>.|TRBJ2-2|TRBV11-2|TRBD1
TGTGCCAGCAGCTCGCGACAGGGACAGGTCGGGGAGCTGTTTTTT
CASSSRQGQVGELFF
>once|TRBJ2-2|TRBV20-1|TRBD2
TGCAGTGCTAGTAGGCTAGCGGGAGCGGTCGGGGAGCTGTTTTTT
CSASRLAGAVGELFF
>.|TRBJ2-7|TRBV30|.
TGTGCCTGGAGGCGACTGGGGGTCTACGAGCAGTACTTC
CAWRRLGVYEQYF
>few|TRBJ1-2|TRBV6-1|.
TGTGCCAGCAGAGGCGGGAAGGAGGGCTACACCTTC
CASRGGKEGYTF
>.|TRBJ2-5|TRBV10-3|.
TGTGCCATCAGTGACCAAACCGAAGAGACCCAGTACTTC
CAISDQTEETQYF